These 20 T cell receptor beta chains were sequenced from one sample in a study of CD4+ T cells in melanoma (dated by TCRdb to between 2020 and 2023). The method was the immunoSEQ multiplex PCR assay. TCRdb re-hosts the immuneACCESS table, in-frame sequences only. Its copies lack some clones; in the studies checked, an unresolved V gene accounts for under half of them, and the cause for the rest is not known. This sample is represented by about 140,000 clones; around 90% of them were singletons. About 1.6% of the sample comes from the top ten. The receptors come from a human donor with melanoma.

V is TRBV5-1 and J is TRBJ2-5; 7 bases line up with TRBD2. After removal of 4 bases from V and 3 bases from J, the junction contained 12 bases not matched to a gene. Germline V CDR1 and CDR2: SGHRS, YFSETQ. The CDR3 contains 16 residues. Here the CDR3 DNA reads TGCGCCAGCAGCCTGAGAGGACTAGTGGGGGAAGAGACCCAGTACTTC. Protein product: CASSLRGLVGEETQYF.

This rearrangement joins TRBV2 to TRBJ2-5; 7 bases are shared with TRBD2. The CDR3 length is 16 residues. Germline V lookup: CDR1 SNHLY, CDR2 FYNNEI. V dropped 8 bases and J dropped 3; count of bases not matched to a gene: 15. CDR3 region: CASLKEPGLRKETQYF. CDR3 coding DNA: TGTGCCAGCCTTAAGGAACCGGGACTACGAAAAGAGACCCAGTACTTC.

This clone appeared once. The rearrangement uses TRBV18 and TRBJ1-1; a possible D gene is TRBD1 (6 bases). Looked up from germline, CDR1 is KGHSH and CDR2 is LQKENI. Trimming stripped 5 bases from V and 3 bases from J, with 10 bases between. This CDR3 spans 13 amino acids. CDR3 loop: CASSTGGHTEAFF. The DNA of the CDR3 is TGTGCCAGCTCAACTGGGGGCCACACTGAAGCTTTCTTT.

V is TRBV7-8 and J is TRBJ1-2; TRBD1 might be the D (5 bases). Trimming took 2 bases from V and 4 from J, leaving 14 bases between them. The length of the CDR3 is 15 residues. The germline V gene has CDR1 SGHVS and CDR2 FQNEAQ. CDR3 sequence (DNA): TGTGCCAGCAGCTTATTTCAGGGCCTCTCCTATGGCTACACCTTC. Residues: CASSLFQGLSYGYTF.

This clone was seen a single time. This chain joins TRBV9 and TRBJ2-1, with 12 bases identical to TRBD2. The J segment lost 6 bases and the V segment lost 0 bases, leaving 4 bases of the junction unmatched. Germline V CDR1 and CDR2: SGDLS, YYNGEE. This CDR3 comprises 16 residues. CDR3 bases: TGTGCCAGCAGCGTAGAGCTAGCGGGGGGGAGCAATGAGCAGTTCTTC. Translating it yields CASSVELAGGSNEQFF.

This sequence joins TRBV5-1 and TRBJ2-7, with no clear D. This CDR3 region has 14 residues. V lost 0 bases, J lost 1 base, and 8 bases lay in between. Germline lookup yields CDR1 SGHRS and CDR2 YFSETQ. CDR3 loop: CASSLGSGSYEQYF. DNA of the CDR3: TGCGCCAGCAGCTTGGGGTCAGGATCCTACGAGCAGTACTTC.

V and J are TRBV6-1 and TRBJ1-1; D call uncertain. Trimming removed 6 bases at V and 3 bases at J, with 14 bases between. CDR1 and CDR2 (germline): MNHNS, SASEGT. This CDR3 contains 14 residues. CDR3 amino acids: CASREKAYYTEAFF. The DNA for the CDR3 is TGTGCCAGCAGAGAGAAAGCCTATTACACTGAAGCTTTCTTT.

V gene TRBV27 combines with J gene TRBJ1-1, with 7 bases lining up with TRBD1. The germline CDR1 and CDR2 sequences are MNHEY and SMNVEV (reference sequence). The ends lost 6 bases at V and 5 bases at J; junction bases unmatched: 9. The CDR3 length is 14 residues. CDR3 sequence: CASRMDRYRTEAFF. The DNA for the CDR3 is TGTGCCAGCAGAATGGACAGGTATCGGACTGAAGCTTTCTTT.

V and J are TRBV11-2 and TRBJ2-1, with 7 nucleotides matching TRBD2. V was clipped by 5 bases and J by 6 bases; unmatched bases: 7. This CDR3 region has 14 residues. Germline V gene data show CDR1 as SGHAT and CDR2 as FQNNGV. The CDR3 loop is CASSAALATNEQFF. The CDR3 region has the DNA TGTGCCAGCAGCGCCGCACTAGCGACCAATGAGCAGTTCTTC.

The rearrangement links TRBV5-1 to TRBJ2-7; 7 nucleotides line up with TRBD2. Unmatched junction bases numbered 5, after V lost 2 bases and J lost 0 bases. CDR3 length: 15 residues. CDR1 SGHRS and CDR2 YFSETQ come from the germline V gene. The CDR3 region is CASSFHPGGSYEQYF. The DNA for the CDR3 is TGCGCCAGCAGCTTTCATCCGGGAGGCTCCTACGAGCAGTACTTC.

This clone was detected only once. The V call is TRBV18, the J call TRBJ2-7; no definite D call. The V gene's germline CDR1 is KGHSH and CDR2 LQKENI. V gave up 6 bases and J gave up 4 bases, with 16 bases separating them. The CDR3 is 14 amino acids. The CDR3, as DNA: TGTGCCAGCTCCCCCACCTCCGCTGATTACGAGCAGTACTTC. Protein sequence: CASSPTSADYEQYF. The full variable domain, in which reference TRBV18 and TRBJ2-7 provide the parts outside the CDR3, is NAGVMQNPRHLVRRRGQEARLRCSPMKGHSHVYWYRQLPEEGLKFMVYLQKENIIDESGMPKERFSAEFPKEGPSILRIQQVVRGDSAAYFCASSPTSADYEQYFGPGTRLTVT.

The rearrangement joins TRBV7-9 to TRBJ1-1; 8 bases fit TRBD1. Losses at the gene ends were 5 bases for V and 2 bases for J; bases not matched to a gene: 4. Germline V lookup: CDR1 SEHNR, CDR2 FQNEAQ (reference sequence). This CDR3 spans 14 amino acids. CDR3 loop: CASSKGQGNTEAFF. CDR3 sequence (DNA): TGTGCCAGCAGCAAAGGACAGGGAAACACTGAAGCTTTCTTT.

This clone turned up a few times. The rearrangement links TRBV19 to TRBJ1-6, with no clear D. CDR3 length: 13 residues. V was clipped by 3 bases and J by 9 bases, with 9 bases between them. The germline V gene encodes CDR1 LNHDA and CDR2 SQIVND (reference sequence). CDR3 amino acids: CASSIREASPLHF. For the CDR3, the DNA is TGTGCCAGTAGTATTAGGGAAGCTTCACCCCTCCACTTT.

V usage is TRBV5-1 and J usage is TRBJ1-1; D ambiguous. This CDR3 contains 13 residues. Trimming took off 1 base at V and 4 bases at J, with 8 bases between the two ends. Looked up from germline, CDR1 is SGHRS and CDR2 is YFSETQ. In DNA form, the CDR3 reads TGCGCCAGCAGCTTGCGTATCGGCACTGAAGCTTTCTTT. It is translated as CASSLRIGTEAFF.

The chain carries TRBV7-6 and TRBJ2-7; D possibly uses TRBD1 or TRBD2 (5 bases each). The CDR3 is made up of 12 amino acids. Trimming took off 4 bases at V and 4 bases at J, with 8 bases between the two ends. Per germline, CDR1 SGHVS and CDR2 FNYEAQ. CDR3 sequence (DNA): TGTGCCAGCAGCTCCGGGACGTACGAGCAGTACTTC. As protein: CASSSGTYEQYF.

The chain combines TRBV12-5 with TRBJ1-1; D is unclear. The V and J ends lost 6 bases and 2 bases respectively, with 10 bases between them. The CDR3 has 13 amino acids. Germline CDR1 is LGHNT and CDR2 is FRNRAP. In DNA form, the CDR3 reads TGTGCTAGTGGACAACAAGTAAACACTGAAGCTTTCTTT. Translation: CASGQQVNTEAFF. The variable domain in full, with the rest retrieved from reference TRBV12-5 and TRBJ1-1, is DARVTQTPRHKVTEMGQEVTMRCQPILGHNTVFWYRQTMMQGLELLAYFRNRAPLDDSGMPKDRFSAEMPDATLATLKIQPSEPRDSAVYFCASGQQVNTEAFFGQGTRLTVV.

The rearrangement joins TRBV9 to TRBJ1-6, with 9 nucleotides matching TRBD1. Germline loops: CDR1 SGDLS, CDR2 YYNGEE. V lost 3 bases to trimming and J lost 6 bases; unmatched junction nucleotides: 4. The CDR3 extends over 15 amino acids. The CDR3 here is CASSEMTGGNSPLHF. In DNA form, the CDR3 reads TGTGCCAGCAGCGAGATGACAGGGGGTAATTCACCCCTCCACTTT.

The V call is TRBV14, the J call TRBJ1-6, with D tentatively TRBD1 (6 bases). V shed 6 bases and J shed 10 bases, with 16 bases lying between them. Germline lookup yields CDR1 SGHDN and CDR2 FVKESK. This CDR3 spans 14 amino acids. The DNA for the CDR3 is TGTGCCAGCAGGAACCAGGGGACGGGGTCACCCCTCCACTTT. This codes for CASRNQGTGSPLHF.

CDR3 amino acids: CASSRRQSVYEQYF. DNA of the CDR3: TGTGCCAGCAGCCGCAGGCAGAGCGTCTACGAGCAGTACTTC. V gene TRBV6-5 combines with J gene TRBJ2-7; no firm D call. Trimming stripped 6 bases from V and 3 bases from J, with 15 bases between. CDR1 and CDR2 (germline): MNHEY, SVGAGI. The length of the CDR3 is 14 residues.

The chain uses TRBV30 and TRBJ2-2; TRBD2 matches at 10 bases. In germline, CDR1 is GTSNPN, CDR2 SVGIG (reference sequence). The junction had 8 bases not matched to a gene; V was cut back by 0 bases and J by 4 bases. There are 17 residues in the CDR3. The CDR3 sequence is CAWSVLAGLFSTGELFF. CDR3 DNA sequence: TGTGCCTGGAGTGTACTAGCGGGGCTGTTCTCCACCGGGGAGCTGTTTTTT.